The clone carrying this T cell receptor beta chain has a handful of counts. The antigen is not known. This record belongs to a study of blood T cells in healthy people across ages. Study-wide findings and caveats: Not knowing donor CMV status may have confounded expanded clonotype changes. The study found more naive CD4+ cells and higher diversity in long-lived than aged donors.

A second PCR of 7 to 11 cycles used a sample-barcoded 5' primer and a J-beta primer mix. The authors tagged each cDNA molecule using a template-switch adaptor with 12 random nucleotides. TCRdb reprocessed the 5' RACE reads via MiXCR and lists one record per CDR3 protein. The repertoire holds fewer than 1.5 million distinct CDR3 sequences, with about 43% as singletons. This TCR derives from a woman between 18 and 29 years old in good health. What was sequenced was blood.

The CDR3 region has the DNA TGTGCCAGCAGTGAATCCCAGGAGGTGGTAGAGACCCAGTACTTC. As protein: CASSESQEVVETQYF. This rearrangement joins TRBV25-1 to TRBJ2-5; D might be TRBD2 (5 bases). This CDR3 comprises 15 residues. V was pared by 1 base and J by 4 bases, with 13 bases between. The germline V gene encodes CDR1 MGHDK and CDR2 SYGVNS.